Presented here are 8 T cell receptor beta chains from one specimen sequenced in a study of control samples from healthy donors and cancer patients. Sequencing was performed with immunoSEQ multiplex PCR; in TCRdb, only in-frame clones are kept and a portion is missing. The sample shows 140,000 to 150,000 clones, 75% to 90% of them seen only once. Sequencing was performed on blood. Receptors were obtained from a man aged 25 to 40 in good health.

The rearrangement uses TRBV9 and TRBJ2-5, with D perhaps TRBD1 (6 bases). Germline values: CDR1 SGDLS, CDR2 YYNGEE. The CDR3 has 14 amino acids. V was clipped by 4 bases and J by 4 bases, with 14 bases between them. The CDR3 DNA reads TGTGCCAGCAGCCACCCCGTAGGGGGAGAGACCCAGTACTTC. Translation: CASSHPVGGETQYF.

This sequence joins TRBV27 and TRBJ1-6; D perhaps matches TRBD1 (5 bases). CDR1 is MNHEY and CDR2 is SMNVEV in the germline V gene (reference sequence). The CDR3 covers 15 residues. V was cut by 0 bases and J by 13 bases, with 16 bases left in between. CDR3: CASSLSGSGTSPLHF. CDR3 nucleotides: TGTGCCAGCAGTTTATCCGGCTCGGGGACGTCCCCCCTCCACTTT.

This clone was picked up a small number of times. The genes are TRBV4-2 and TRBJ2-1; 9 bases agree with TRBD2. This CDR3 has 18 residues. The V gene's germline CDR1 is LGHNA and CDR2 YNFKEQ. The trim removed 1 base at V and 4 bases at J, leaving 11 bases unmatched. CDR3: CASSQGPAGRGGYNEQFF. The DNA for the CDR3 is TGTGCCAGCAGCCAAGGACCGGCAGGGCGGGGGGGATACAATGAGCAGTTCTTC.

The V gene is TRBV12-3 or TRBV12-4, the J gene TRBJ2-7; D gene uncertain. The ends were cut back, 3 bases at V and 2 bases at J, with 5 bases in the middle. The CDR3 is made up of 12 amino acids. The CDR3 region has the DNA TGTGCCAGCAGTTTTGGGACCTACGAGCAGTACTTC. Amino acids: CASSFGTYEQYF.

This clone has a single count. The rearrangement links TRBV7-3 to TRBJ2-1; 13 nucleotides line up with TRBD2. This CDR3 is 18 amino acids long. CDR1 SGHTA and CDR2 FQGTGA come from the germline V gene. With V trimmed by 1 base and J by 7 bases, 10 bases remained unmatched. CDR3 in amino acids: CASSLIAGTSGTPNEQFF. Written as DNA, the CDR3 is TGTGCCAGCAGCTTAATCGCAGGGACTAGCGGGACCCCTAATGAGCAGTTCTTC.

The rearrangement links TRBV5-1 to TRBJ2-5; D perhaps matches TRBD1 (5 bases). V was cut by 2 bases and J by 5 bases, with 10 bases left in between. In germline, CDR1 is SGHRS, CDR2 YFSETQ. The CDR3 has 13 amino acids. CDR3 amino acids: CASSFQGTETQYF. The CDR3 DNA reads TGCGCCAGCAGCTTCCAGGGAACGGAGACCCAGTACTTC. The full variable domain, completed using reference TRBV5-1 and TRBJ2-5, is KAGVTQTPRYLIKTRGQQVTLSCSPISGHRSVSWYQQTPGQGLQFLFEYFSETQRNKGNFPGRFSGRQFSNSRSEMNVSTLELGDSALYLCASSFQGTETQYFGPGTRLLVL.

The chain carries TRBV11-1 and TRBJ2-6; D gene uncertain. Deletions cut 5 bases from V and 4 bases from J, with 12 bases between. Germline CDR1 SGHAT, CDR2 FQDESV (reference sequence). The CDR3 sequence is 15 residues long. The CDR3: CASSDVVNGANVLTF. The CDR3 coding sequence is TGTGCCAGCAGCGACGTGGTTAACGGGGCCAACGTCCTGACTTTC.

This clone appeared once. The chain joins TRBV2 to TRBJ2-2; D is unclear. Germline values: CDR1 SNHLY, CDR2 FYNNEI. V lost 6 bases, J lost 0 bases, and 11 bases lay in between. The CDR3 spans 15 residues. The CDR3 nucleotides read TGTGCCAGCAGGTATCTCCTCCCGAACACCGGGGAGCTGTTTTTT. It encodes CASRYLLPNTGELFF.